The entry below gives a single T cell receptor beta chain sequence along with its context. The source of the sample is a study of blood T cell repertoires in COVID-19. Study summary: In each case, the material was cDNA or gDNA derived from T cells, B-cell-depleted T cells, or PBMCs.

The ends were cut back, 2 bases at V and 3 bases at J, with 14 bases in the middle. CDR3 length equals 15 residues. Germline CDR1 reads SGHRS; CDR2 reads YFSETQ. In the original processing: Reference gene primer amplification yielded estimated nucleated cell counts. TCRdb's copy holds only in-frame clones and misses some; the assay was immunoSEQ multiplex PCR. V and J calls and clone size are those listed in that table; D and trimming were worked out from the DNA. The table lists 60,000 to 70,000 clones, roughly three quarters of them singletons. The V gene is TRBV5-1, the J gene TRBJ1-1, with D possibly matching TRBD1 (5 bases). The source of this sequence is an elderly man with acute or convalescent COVID-19. The sequencing input was peripheral blood. The CDR3 DNA follows: TGCGCCAGCAGCTTCAGGGTGGGGGGGGACACTGAAGCTTTCTTT. This translates into CASSFRVGGDTEAFF.